The rows below give T cell receptor beta chains drawn from one sample of a study of regulatory T cells in long-lasting Graves disease. TCRdb re-called the multiplex PCR reads with MiXCR, one entry per CDR3 protein. Altogether 300,000 to 500,000 distinct CDR3 sequences are present, 20% being singletons, with the ten largest covering less than 25%. Sequencing was performed on peripheral blood mononuclear cells (PBMCs), taken when the disease was refractory, from a patient treated with antithyroid drugs. The receptors stem from a female donor with Graves disease. The CDR3 runs from the conserved cysteine through the conserved F or W. The D gene is left open where the match is weak. Part of the rows lack a size; the others show once, few, many or a class for expanded clones.

cdr3_aa	cdr3_nt	v_call	clone_size	j_call	d_call
CASSFAGLADEQYF	TGTGCCAGCAGCTTTGCGGGACTAGCGGACGAGCAGTACTTC	TRBV7-9	.	TRBJ2-7	TRBD2
CASRGGGYTF	TGTGCCAGCAGGGGTGGGGGCTACACCTTC	TRBV12-3/TRBV12-4	many	TRBJ1-2	.
CASNLLTGGWEQYF	TGCGCCAGCAACTTGCTGACAGGGGGCTGGGAGCAGTACTTC	TRBV5-1	.	TRBJ2-7	TRBD1
CASSCGRDTGLNTEAFF	TGTGCCAGCAGTTGTGGTCGGGACACGGGCCTAAACACTGAAGCTTTCTTT	TRBV12-3/TRBV12-4	many	TRBJ1-1	.
CSAEANYEQYF	TGCAGCGCTGAAGCTAACTACGAGCAGTACTTC	TRBV29-1	.	TRBJ2-7	.
CATIRTGTLQETQYF	TGTGCCACCATTCGGACCGGGACTCTTCAAGAGACCCAGTACTTC	TRBV24-1	few	TRBJ2-5	.
CATSLSRNTIYF	TGTGCCACCAGCCTAAGTCGAAACACCATATATTTT	TRBV15	few	TRBJ1-3	.
CASSEVGTNTEAFF	TGTGCCAGCAGTGAAGTTGGAACGAACACTGAAGCTTTCTTT	TRBV6-1	many	TRBJ1-1	.
CASSPHRDTYYGYTF	TGTGCCAGTAGTCCGCATCGGGACACGTACTATGGCTACACCTTC	TRBV19	few	TRBJ1-2	.
CATSRASSNLGYEQYF	TGTGCCACCAGCAGAGCGTCGAGCAACCTAGGGTACGAGCAGTACTTC	TRBV15	many	TRBJ2-7	.
CASSHRERGYNSPLHF	TGCGCCAGCAGCCACAGAGAAAGGGGGTATAATTCACCCCTCCACTTT	TRBV4-1	.	TRBJ1-6	.
CAWTGGRAEAFF	TGTGCCTGGACAGGGGGAAGGGCTGAAGCTTTCTTT	TRBV30	few	TRBJ1-1	TRBD1
CATATGVSNEQYF	TGTGCCACCGCGACAGGGGTATCCAACGAGCAGTACTTC	TRBV24-1	many	TRBJ2-7	TRBD1
CSARVGNGNTIYF	TGCAGTGCTAGGGTGGGGAACGGAAACACCATATATTTT	TRBV20-1	.	TRBJ1-3	.
CASSQMTSGKAGTQYF	TGTGCCAGCAGCCAGATGACTAGCGGGAAGGCGGGGACCCAGTACTTC	TRBV3-1	many	TRBJ2-5	TRBD2
CASSLRQGGVYSNQPQHF	TGTGCCAGCAGCCTTAGACAGGGGGGTGTTTATAGCAATCAGCCCCAGCATTTT	TRBV3-1	many	TRBJ1-5	TRBD1
CASSAREGDYGYTF	TGTGCCAGCAGTGCGAGGGAAGGGGACTATGGCTACACCTTC	TRBV2	many	TRBJ1-2	.
CASSLEGRAAKNIQYF	TGCGCCAGCAGCTTGGAGGGGAGGGCGGCCAAAAACATTCAGTACTTC	TRBV5-1	few	TRBJ2-4	TRBD2
CASSVSVAVQETQYF	TGTGCCAGCAGCGTCTCGGTGGCAGTCCAAGAGACCCAGTACTTC	TRBV6-1	many	TRBJ2-5	.
CASSLVLAGGNSEQYF	TGTGCCAGCAGCTTGGTCCTAGCAGGAGGGAATAGCGAGCAGTACTTC	TRBV7-2	few	TRBJ2-7	.
CASTYSGVNTGELFF	TGTGCCAGCACCTACTCGGGAGTAAACACCGGGGAGCTGTTTTTT	TRBV7-2	.	TRBJ2-2	.
CASSAQLRETQYF	TGTGCCAGCAGTGCGCAATTACGCGAGACCCAGTACTTC	TRBV6-1	many	TRBJ2-5	.
CASSLARGGVYEQYF	TGTGCCAGCAGTTTAGCGCGGGGGGGGGTATACGAGCAGTACTTC	TRBV12-3/TRBV12-4	.	TRBJ2-7	TRBD2
CASSPPRGRANTGELFF	TGTGCCAGCAGTCCCCCCCGCGGGAGGGCGAACACCGGGGAGCTGTTTTTT	TRBV12-3/TRBV12-4	few	TRBJ2-2	TRBD2
CASSEAVGVAQYF	TGTGCCAGCAGTGAAGCGGTAGGAGTCGCGCAGTACTTC	TRBV6-1	many	TRBJ2-7	.
CASSKTGQGILQYF	TGTGCCAGCAGCAAAACGGGACAGGGGATCCTACAGTACTTC	TRBV14	many	TRBJ2-7	TRBD1
CASSRQRGGLSYEQYF	TGTGCCAGCAGCCGCCAGAGAGGGGGCCTCTCCTACGAGCAGTACTTC	TRBV7-2	few	TRBJ2-7	TRBD1
CASSYSAGAIKMLQYF	TGTGCCAGCAGTTACTCCGCGGGAGCGATAAAAATGCTTCAGTACTTC	TRBV6-2/TRBV6-3	.	TRBJ2-4	TRBD2